The 6 T cell receptor beta chains reported below all come from one sample, sequenced in a study of EBV T-cell therapy then PD-1 blockade in nasopharyngeal carcinoma. Their antigens remain unidentified. Treatment defined: AdE1-LMPpoly-expanded autologous EBV-specific T-cell therapy followed by anti-PD-1 nivolumab. Libraries were prepared by immunoSEQ multiplex PCR; TCRdb keeps only in-frame clonotypes and omits some of them. The profile covers some 20,000 clones, with approximately 87% appearing a single time and around 30% taken by the ten largest. Specimen: CD8+ T cells from blood, collected around day 58 from a patient whose treatment included autologous EBV-specific T cells and nivolumab. The receptors originated from a middle-aged man with nasopharyngeal carcinoma.

The rearrangement uses TRBV15 and TRBJ1-2, with D perhaps matching TRBD1 (5 bases). Trimming took off 0 bases at V and 8 bases at J, with 16 bases between the two ends. The germline gives CDR1 LNHNV, CDR2 YYDKDF (reference sequence). The CDR3 sequence is 15 residues long. The CDR3 DNA follows: TGTGCCACCAGCAGAGATTGGTTGGGGGGTTTCGGCTACACCTTC. It encodes CATSRDWLGGFGYTF. Filled out from reference TRBV15 and TRBJ1-2, the complete variable domain reads DAMVIQNPRYQVTQFGKPVTLSCSQTLNHNVMYWYQQKSSQAPKLLFHYYDKDFNNEADTPDNFQSRRPNTSFCFLDIRSPGLGDTAMYLCATSRDWLGGFGYTFGSGTRLTVV.

This clone was detected ten times or more. The genes are TRBV27 and TRBJ2-7; TRBD1 is a possible D gene (5 bases). This CDR3 has 14 amino acids. The germline gives CDR1 MNHEY, CDR2 SMNVEV (reference sequence). V lost 6 bases to trimming and J lost 3 bases, with 15 bases between them. CDR3 in amino acids: CASSGIDSYYEQYF. In nucleotides, the CDR3 is TGTGCCAGCAGCGGCATAGACAGCTACTACGAGCAGTACTTC.

This chain links TRBV27 with TRBJ1-1, with TRBD1 matching 8 bases. V trimming: 3 bases; J trimming: 11 bases; junction bases outside the gene matches: 5. CDR1 is MNHEY and CDR2 is SMNVEV in the germline V gene (reference sequence). CDR3 length equals 12 residues. CDR3 DNA sequence: TGTGCCAGCAGTTTTCACAGGGGGAGCGCTTTCTTT. Protein product: CASSFHRGSAFF.

The chain carries TRBV27 and TRBJ1-2; no firm D call. Germline V gene data show CDR1 as MNHEY and CDR2 as SMNVEV (reference sequence). Trimming removed 2 bases at V and 6 bases at J, with 10 bases between. The CDR3 sequence is 13 residues long. For the CDR3, the DNA is TGTGCCAGCAGTTTACGGGGTGGGCATGGCTACACCTTC. Its translation is CASSLRGGHGYTF.

The J gene is TRBJ1-4, the V gene TRBV7-9, with a weak D call TRBD1 (5 bases). The V and J ends lost 2 bases and 4 bases respectively, with 8 bases between them. The germline gives CDR1 SEHNR, CDR2 FQNEAQ (reference sequence). This CDR3 contains 14 residues. This CDR3 reads CASSLPGVNEKLFF. As DNA, the CDR3 is TGTGCCAGCAGCTTACCGGGGGTTAATGAAAAACTGTTTTTT.

This chain joins TRBV30 and TRBJ1-5, with D possibly TRBD1 on 5 matching bases. Germline V gene lookup returns CDR1 GTSNPN and CDR2 SVGIG (reference sequence). Trimming took off 2 bases at V and 0 bases at J, with 23 bases between the two ends. The CDR3 has 19 residues. The CDR3 sequence: CAWSSKGSQGVYSNQPQHF. The CDR3, as DNA: TGTGCCTGGAGTTCAAAGGGGTCTCAGGGCGTTTATAGCAATCAGCCCCAGCATTTT.